This T cell receptor beta chain was sequenced in a study of T cell responses to AZD1222 COVID-19 vaccine. V was clipped by 3 bases and J by 3 bases, with 12 bases between them. There are 14 residues in the CDR3. CDR1 LNHNV and CDR2 YYDKDF come from the germline V gene (reference sequence). Profiled with immunoSEQ multiplex PCR; TCRdb holds only in-frame clones, not every one. In the table there are about 96,000 clones, roughly nine tenths of which are singletons. The chain couples TRBV15 to TRBJ2-7; a weak D match, TRBD2 (6 bases). Specimen: peripheral blood, collected on day 0 of AZD1222 vaccination. This sequence was found in an adult in good health. The DNA for the CDR3 is TGTGCCACCAGCAGGTGGGACTCCAGCTACGAGCAGTACTTC. Amino acids: CATSRWDSSYEQYF.